This T cell receptor (beta chain) was retrieved from a study of OX40 agonist ivuxolimab in advanced cancers. Across the whole study: Patients were dosed with the agonistic anti-OX40 (CD134) antibody ivuxolimab. Dose-escalation patients had hepatocellular carcinoma, melanoma, renal cell or head and neck cancer.

The table came from immunoSEQ multiplex PCR; TCRdb's copy has only in-frame clones and leaves some out. The sample gives some 130,000 clones, 90% of which show up once; 1.1% is in the top ten. This TCR came from an adult with an advanced solid tumor such as melanoma, head and neck, liver or kidney cancer. The material sequenced was CD4+ or CD8+ T cells sorted from blood, taken in a trial of the OX40 agonist ivuxolimab.

Here the CDR3 reads CATRDAGAADTQYF. The CDR3, as DNA: TGTGCCACCCGTGACGCGGGAGCGGCGGATACGCAGTATTTT. The chain employs TRBV19 and TRBJ2-3, with 7 bases that match TRBD2. CDR1 LNHDA and CDR2 SQIVND come from the germline V gene (reference sequence). V lost 10 bases, J lost 6 bases, and 13 bases stayed unmatched. The CDR3 sequence is 14 residues long.